This TCR beta chain was sequenced for a study of CD8 T cells in ankylosing spondylitis. TCRdb used MiXCR to reprocess the 5' RACE reads, holding one entry per CDR3 protein. The sample lists under 150,000 distinct CDR3 sequences; about an eighth were seen once. Germline CDR1 reads LNHDA; CDR2 reads SQIVND (reference sequence). Trimming took 10 bases from V and 0 from J, leaving 18 bases between them. The CDR3 runs to 15 residues. This clonotype has ten or more counts. The antigen remains unidentified. Findings and limits, study-wide: Blood from ankylosing spondylitis patients appeared to carry a characteristic eight-variant TCR beta motif.

The sample was blood, either unsorted or a sorted T cell fraction (not recorded which). The chain has TRBV19 and TRBJ1-2; unclear D gene. The TCR originated in a female donor with ankylosing spondylitis or in good health (not recorded which). The chain's CDR3 is CATSPRAKANYGYTF. In DNA form, the CDR3 reads TGTGCCACCTCCCCGAGGGCCAAAGCTAACTATGGCTACACCTTC.